This entry lists 8 T cell receptor beta chains sequenced from one sample in a study of pediatric ulcerative colitis. Sequenced by immunoSEQ multiplex PCR; TCRdb stores in-frame clones only, minus some. The data contain tens of thousands of clones, over 65% of them singletons. Sequenced material: blood. These receptors originate from a boy younger than 18 with moderate ulcerative colitis.

The genes are TRBV14 and TRBJ1-2; D is possibly TRBD1 (5 bases). The germline gives CDR1 SGHDN, CDR2 FVKESK. Trimming removed 3 bases from V and 4 bases from J, with 15 bases in between. The CDR3 runs to 15 residues. CDR3 nucleotide sequence: TGTGCCAGCAGCCAGACAGAACAGGCATCCTATGGCTACACCTTC. Amino acid sequence: CASSQTEQASYGYTF.

The chain joins TRBV5-1 to TRBJ1-6, with TRBD1 matching over 8 bases. Trimming at V came to 3 bases and at J to 10 bases, leaving 6 bases not matched to a gene. Germline V gene lookup returns CDR1 SGHRS and CDR2 YFSETQ. This CDR3 region has 14 residues. The CDR3 DNA reads TGCGCCAGCAGCTCCGGGACAGGAGAATCACCCCTCCACTTT. This sequence encodes CASSSGTGESPLHF.

This rearrangement joins TRBV5-1 to TRBJ2-7; 8 positions agree with TRBD1. The CDR3 length is 14 residues. The junction had 6 bases not matched to a gene; V was cut back by 4 bases and J by 3 bases. Germline V lookup: CDR1 SGHRS, CDR2 YFSETQ. The CDR3 sequence: CASSLTGGFYEQYF. The CDR3 region has the DNA TGCGCCAGCAGCCTAACAGGGGGTTTCTACGAGCAGTACTTC.

The V gene is TRBV10-1, the J gene TRBJ1-1; D remains ambiguous. Trimming took off 8 bases at V and 0 bases at J, with 10 bases between the two ends. Germline CDR1 WNHNN, CDR2 SYGVQD (reference sequence). This CDR3 has 13 amino acids. CDR3 DNA: TGCGCCAGCTGTCCCCAAATGAACACTGAAGCTTTCTTT. This sequence encodes CASCPQMNTEAFF.

The rearrangement links TRBV2 to TRBJ1-1; 7 bases map to TRBD1. The CDR3 loop spans 15 amino acids. The junction had 15 bases not matched to a gene; V was cut back by 7 bases and J by 7 bases. Looked up from germline, CDR1 is SNHLY and CDR2 is FYNNEI. CDR3 residues: CASNLQKGQSFEAFF. The CDR3, as DNA: TGTGCCAGCAACCTACAAAAGGGACAGTCGTTTGAAGCTTTCTTT. Supplemented by reference TRBV2 and TRBJ1-1, the full variable domain reads EPEVTQTPSHQVTQMGQEVILRCVPISNHLYFYWYRQILGQKVEFLVSFYNNEISEKSEIFDDQFSVERPDGSNFTLKIRSTKLEDSAMYFCASNLQKGQSFEAFFGQGTRLTVV.

The V call is TRBV19, the J call TRBJ1-2, with D unresolved. Germline CDR1 LNHDA, CDR2 SQIVND (reference sequence). Between the trimmed V and J ends, which lost 10 bases and 6 bases, there was a span of 12 bases. The CDR3 sequence is 11 residues long. The CDR3 DNA reads as TGTGCCATCGGTCACGAAGATGGCTACACCTTC. Translated, it gives CAIGHEDGYTF.

The chain is built from TRBV2 and TRBJ1-6; no clear D. V shed 4 bases and J shed 7 bases, with 17 bases lying between them. CDR1 is SNHLY and CDR2 is FYNNEI in the germline V gene. The CDR3 runs 16 residues. The CDR3, as DNA: TGTGCCAGCAGTGGAGGCCTCGGACGGATAAATTCACCCCTCCACTTT. This encodes CASSGGLGRINSPLHF.

This clone was counted a single time. The gene calls are TRBV9 and TRBJ1-2, with D unclear. CDR1 is SGDLS, CDR2 YYNGEE, per germline. The V end was cut by 0 bases, the J end by 4 bases, with 16 bases between. This CDR3 has 16 amino acids. CDR3 region: CASSVEDLDQAYGYTF. The CDR3 DNA sequence: TGTGCCAGCAGCGTAGAAGACCTTGACCAGGCCTATGGCTACACCTTC.